These 23 T cell receptor beta chains came from one sample sequenced in a study of T cells in Graves' hyperthyroidism and ophthalmopathy. Amplification of TCR beta CDR3 regions was performed using RNA transcripts as template. First-round RT-PCR with HTBI primers amplified the TCR CDR3 region. One entry per CDR3 protein results from TCRdb running MiXCR on the multiplex PCR reads. In the table there are approximately 380,000 distinct CDR3 sequences, approximately 17% of which are singletons. The sequenced sample was blood. The source of these receptors is a man aged 18 to 29 with Graves' ophthalmopathy.

This clonotype was seen ten or more times. This sequence joins TRBV6-5 and TRBJ1-6; D gene ambiguous. The V end was cut by 2 bases, the J end by 10 bases, with 9 bases between. The CDR3 consists of 13 residues. Germline V gene data show CDR1 as MNHEY and CDR2 as SVGAGI. The chain's CDR3 is CASSYEFRSPLHF. The CDR3, as DNA: TGTGCCAGCAGTTACGAGTTTCGGTCACCCCTCCACTTT.

This clonotype was recorded many times. V is TRBV20-1 and J is TRBJ2-5; 10 positions match TRBD2. CDR3 length: 14 amino acids. J lost 4 bases, V lost 4 bases, and 6 bases had no gene match. Germline CDR1 reads DFQATT; CDR2 reads SNEGSKA (reference sequence). This chain's CDR3 is CSATQAGGRETQYF. Written as DNA, the CDR3 is TGCAGTGCTACCCAAGCGGGGGGGCGAGAGACCCAGTACTTC.

This clonotype was seen more than once but under ten times. The rearrangement uses TRBV15 and TRBJ1-3; 7 nucleotides line up with TRBD1. Losses at the gene ends were 5 bases for V and 4 bases for J; bases not matched to a gene: 11. Germline lookup yields CDR1 LNHNV and CDR2 YYDKDF (reference sequence). This CDR3 region has 16 residues. CDR3 sequence reads: CATSAVPGTVGNTIYF. Written as DNA, the CDR3 is TGTGCCACCAGCGCCGTTCCCGGGACAGTCGGAAACACCATATATTTT.

This clonotype came up a few times. The CDR3 sequence: CASSSGQSKETQYF. The CDR3 nucleotides are TGTGCCAGCAGCTCGGGGCAGTCAAAAGAGACCCAGTACTTC. The rearrangement uses TRBV13 and TRBJ2-5; D possibly uses TRBD1 or TRBD2 (5 bases each). Germline V lookup: CDR1 PRHDT, CDR2 FYEKMQ (reference sequence). V was shortened by 4 bases and J by 3 bases, with 12 bases between the two germline ends. The CDR3 runs to 14 residues.

This clonotype was observed many times. The rearrangement uses TRBV9 and TRBJ2-3; 7 nucleotides align to TRBD2. The germline CDR1 and CDR2 sequences are SGDLS and YYNGEE. With 0 bases clipped from V and 0 bases from J, the junction kept 4 bases outside the gene matches. CDR3 length: 16 amino acids. DNA for the CDR3: TGTGCCAGCAGCGTAGGACTAGCCGAAAGCACAGATACGCAGTATTTT. Amino acids: CASSVGLAESTDTQYF.

The rearrangement joins TRBV19 to TRBJ2-3, with 8 bases that match TRBD1. Germline CDR1 LNHDA, CDR2 SQIVND (reference sequence). The CDR3 covers 16 residues. The J segment lost 0 bases and the V segment lost 5 bases, leaving 7 bases of the junction unmatched. CDR3 in amino acids: CASSLDRAGSTDTQYF. In DNA, the CDR3 is TGTGCCAGTAGTTTGGACAGGGCGGGGAGCACAGATACGCAGTATTTT.

This clonotype was recorded at least ten times. The chain has TRBV3-1 and TRBJ2-7; a weak D match, TRBD1 (6 bases). The CDR3 sequence is 15 residues long. The V end was cut by 0 bases, the J end by 9 bases, with 18 bases between. Germline CDR1 is LGHDT and CDR2 is YNNKEL (reference sequence). The chain's CDR3 is CASSQDSNGQRVQYF. CDR3 in DNA: TGTGCCAGCAGCCAAGATTCGAACGGACAGCGAGTGCAGTACTTC.

V and J are TRBV28 and TRBJ2-5; 11 bases line up with TRBD1. Germline V gene lookup returns CDR1 MDHEN and CDR2 SYDVKM. V was clipped by 6 bases and J by 2 bases; unmatched bases: 14. The CDR3 sequence is 18 residues long. CDR3 in amino acids: CASRGWTGGPLSQETQYF. CDR3 coding DNA: TGTGCCAGCAGGGGTTGGACAGGGGGCCCTCTTTCTCAAGAGACCCAGTACTTC.

The chain recombines TRBV19 with TRBJ1-2, with D uncertain. V gave up 4 bases and J gave up 7 bases, with 13 bases separating them. Germline V gene lookup returns CDR1 LNHDA and CDR2 SQIVND (reference sequence). This CDR3 contains 13 residues. The CDR3 DNA sequence: TGTGCCAGTAGTACCCTTATGGTCCGTGGCTACACCTTC. Translation: CASSTLMVRGYTF.

This chain uses TRBV6-1 with TRBJ1-1; possible D gene TRBD1, 6 bases. The CDR3 is made up of 14 amino acids. Trimming stripped 6 bases from V and 4 bases from J, with 15 bases between. Germline V gene data show CDR1 as MNHNS and CDR2 as SASEGT. CDR3 nucleotide sequence: TGTGCCAGCAGACCAGGGGTCGGTTTCACTGAAGCTTTCTTT. Translation gives CASRPGVGFTEAFF.

This clonotype was counted ten times or more. The chain uses TRBV27 and TRBJ1-5, with unresolved D. CDR3 length equals 16 residues. V lost 4 bases to trimming and J lost 0 bases, with 13 bases between them. Per germline, CDR1 MNHEY and CDR2 SMNVEV (reference sequence). CDR3 bases: TGTGCCAGCAGTTGGTCCGGGAGCTATAGCAATCAGCCCCAGCATTTT. Translated, it gives CASSWSGSYSNQPQHF.

The chain uses TRBV28 and TRBJ2-3, with 7 bases fitting TRBD2. The CDR3 has 15 amino acids. The J segment lost 7 bases and the V segment lost 5 bases, leaving 12 bases of the junction unmatched. Germline CDR1 is MDHEN and CDR2 is SYDVKM. DNA for the CDR3: TGTGCCAGCAGTAAGATGACTAGCCCCGCGAATACGCAGTATTTT. Translating it yields CASSKMTSPANTQYF. Full variable domain (missing parts from reference TRBV28 and TRBJ2-3): DVKVTQSSRYLVKRTGEKVFLECVQDMDHENMFWYRQDPGLGLRLIYFSYDVKMKEKGDIPEGYSVSREKKERFSLILESASTNQTSMYLCASSKMTSPANTQYFGPGTRLTVL.

The chain has TRBV25-1 and TRBJ1-2; unclear D gene. The V and J ends lost 2 bases and 4 bases respectively, with 14 bases between them. CDR1 is MGHDK and CDR2 is SYGVNS in the germline V gene. The CDR3 covers 15 residues. The CDR3 coding sequence is TGTGCCAGCAGTGAAGGCTCAGTCCCGATCTATGGCTACACCTTC. It codes for CASSEGSVPIYGYTF.

The chain uses TRBV7-6 and TRBJ2-6, with 9 positions matching TRBD1. The CDR3 runs 17 residues. The junction had 9 bases not matched to a gene; V was cut back by 5 bases and J by 4 bases. The germline V gene encodes CDR1 SGHVS and CDR2 FNYEAQ. Here the CDR3 DNA reads TGTGCCAGCAGCGACACCGGGACAGGGCCGGGGGCCAACGTCCTGACTTTC. Amino acids: CASSDTGTGPGANVLTF.

This clonotype was observed many times. The V call is TRBV11-2, the J call TRBJ2-7, with D possibly matching TRBD1 (6 bases). The CDR3 length is 15 residues. V was pared by 4 bases and J by 2 bases, with 15 bases between. In germline, CDR1 is SGHAT, CDR2 FQNNGV. This CDR3 reads CASSYTWDNAYEQYF. The CDR3 DNA sequence: TGTGCCAGCAGCTATACCTGGGACAACGCCTACGAGCAGTACTTC.

A few counts support this clonotype. The V call is TRBV19, the J call TRBJ1-1; D unclear. V lost 10 bases, J lost 6 bases, and 12 bases lay in between. The CDR3 has 11 residues. Germline V gives CDR1 LNHDA, CDR2 SQIVND (reference sequence). CDR3 DNA sequence: TGTGCCAATACTGGTTTTGCTGAAGCTTTCTTT. It translates to CANTGFAEAFF. Full variable domain (rest looked up from reference TRBV19 and TRBJ1-1): DGGITQSPKYLFRKEGQNVTLSCEQNLNHDAMYWYRQDPGQGLRLIYYSQIVNDFQKGDIAEGYSVSREKKESFPLTVTSAQKNPTAFYLCANTGFAEAFFGQGTRLTVV.

This clonotype was detected many times. V usage is TRBV2 and J usage is TRBJ1-1; D unclear. Looked up from germline, CDR1 is SNHLY and CDR2 is FYNNEI. The CDR3 is 15 residues long. Trimming removed 11 bases at V and 0 bases at J, with 19 bases between. The chain's CDR3 is CAFRWRETLNTEAFF. The CDR3 nucleotides are TGTGCCTTTAGGTGGAGGGAGACACTGAACACTGAAGCTTTCTTT.

This clonotype was seen a few times. The rearrangement uses TRBV3-1 and TRBJ2-1, with unresolved D. CDR1 LGHDT and CDR2 YNNKEL come from the germline V gene (reference sequence). The CDR3 is made up of 11 amino acids. The V and J ends lost 0 bases and 10 bases respectively, with 4 bases between them. The CDR3 nucleotides read TGTGCCAGCAGCCAAGAAGGAGAGCAGTTCTTC. Amino acid sequence: CASSQEGEQFF.

This clonotype was picked up many times. The chain has TRBV2 and TRBJ1-1, with a tentative D call TRBD1 (5 bases). Germline V lookup: CDR1 SNHLY, CDR2 FYNNEI. V lost 1 base and J lost 3, with 15 bases in between. CDR3 length: 16 amino acids. CDR3 loop: CASSEGGTLKDTEAFF. In DNA form, the CDR3 reads TGTGCCAGCAGTGAAGGAGGGACCCTGAAGGACACTGAAGCTTTCTTT.

The V and J genes are TRBV6-5 and TRBJ2-1; no reliable D call. Germline V gene data show CDR1 as MNHEY and CDR2 as SVGAGI. Trimming stripped 4 bases from V and 3 bases from J, with 7 bases between. This CDR3 is 13 amino acids long. DNA for the CDR3: TGTGCCAGCAGTTCCGAGAACTACAATGAGCAGTTCTTC. This translates into CASSSENYNEQFF.

The chain uses TRBV19 and TRBJ1-5, with TRBD1 as a possible D gene (5 bases). The CDR3 extends over 13 amino acids. CDR1 and CDR2 (germline): LNHDA, SQIVND (reference sequence). The V end was cut by 4 bases, the J end by 6 bases, with 10 bases between. The CDR3: CASSTGFVQPQHF. CDR3 DNA sequence: TGTGCCAGTAGTACAGGGTTCGTTCAGCCCCAGCATTTT.

V and J are TRBV3-1 and TRBJ1-3, with TRBD1 as a possible D gene (5 bases). This CDR3 region has 16 residues. Per germline, CDR1 LGHDT and CDR2 YNNKEL (reference sequence). Trimming took off 0 bases at V and 3 bases at J, with 12 bases between the two ends. The CDR3 protein is CASSQDPGGYGNTIYF. CDR3 coding DNA: TGTGCCAGCAGCCAAGACCCCGGGGGGTATGGAAACACCATATATTTT.

Many counts were recorded for this clonotype. The V gene is TRBV3-1, the J gene TRBJ2-7; TRBD2 matches 13 bases. The CDR3 spans 15 residues. Trimming cost V 4 bases and J 4 bases; bases outside gene matches: 4. Germline V gene sequence: CDR1 LGHDT, CDR2 YNNKEL (reference sequence). The CDR3 protein is CASSPGLAGEYEQYF. The CDR3 region has the DNA TGTGCCAGCAGCCCCGGACTAGCGGGGGAATACGAGCAGTACTTC.